This T cell receptor beta chain was recovered during a study of siplizumab effects on memory and regulatory T cells. Study-wide results and limits: Mappable alloreactive CD4+ clones averaged 68.8% Treg-derived with siplizumab versus 26.9% in controls. Both greater diversity than memory cells and a major contribution to the alloresponse seemed to characterize naive T cells.

This CDR3 spans 15 amino acids. Trimming removed 5 bases from V and 4 bases from J; junction bases left unmatched: 11. CDR1 SGHTA and CDR2 FQGTGA come from the germline V gene. The method was immunoSEQ multiplex PCR; TCRdb's version includes in-frame clones alone and lacks a portion of them. The sample yields under 100,000 clones, 80% to 90% seen once. With regard to this clone: The antigen is not known.

The genes are TRBV7-3 and TRBJ2-7; 7 positions agree with TRBD2. Material for sequencing was Tregs sorted from blood. The receptor was isolated from a human donor in good health. The DNA for the CDR3 is TGTGCCAGCAGCATTAGCGGGCAGAACGTATACGAGCAGTACTTC. Its translation: CASSISGQNVYEQYF.